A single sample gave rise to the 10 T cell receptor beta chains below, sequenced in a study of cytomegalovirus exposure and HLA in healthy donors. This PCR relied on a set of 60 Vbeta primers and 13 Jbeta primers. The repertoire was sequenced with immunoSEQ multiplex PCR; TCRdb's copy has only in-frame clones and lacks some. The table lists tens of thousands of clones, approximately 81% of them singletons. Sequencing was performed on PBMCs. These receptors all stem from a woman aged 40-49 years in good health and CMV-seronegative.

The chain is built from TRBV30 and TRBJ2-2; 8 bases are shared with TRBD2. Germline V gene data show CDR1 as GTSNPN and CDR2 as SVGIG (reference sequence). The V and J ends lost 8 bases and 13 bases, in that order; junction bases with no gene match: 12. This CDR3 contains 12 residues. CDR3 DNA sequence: TGTGCCGAGACCCACTCGGGAGGGCGGCTGTTTTTT. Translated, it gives CAETHSGGRLFF. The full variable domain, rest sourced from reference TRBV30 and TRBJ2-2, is SQTIHQWPATLVQPVGSPLSLECTVEGTSNPNLYWYRQAAGRGLQLLFYSVGIGQISSEVPQNLSASRPQDRQFILSSKKLLLSDSGFYLCAETHSGGRLFFGEGSRLTVL.

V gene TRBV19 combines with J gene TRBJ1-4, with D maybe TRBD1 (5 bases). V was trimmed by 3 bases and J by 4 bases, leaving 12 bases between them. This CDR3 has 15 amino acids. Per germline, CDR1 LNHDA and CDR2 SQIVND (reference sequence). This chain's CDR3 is CASSIGGTRNEKLFF. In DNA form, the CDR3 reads TGTGCCAGTAGTATCGGGGGGACCCGTAATGAAAAACTGTTTTTT.

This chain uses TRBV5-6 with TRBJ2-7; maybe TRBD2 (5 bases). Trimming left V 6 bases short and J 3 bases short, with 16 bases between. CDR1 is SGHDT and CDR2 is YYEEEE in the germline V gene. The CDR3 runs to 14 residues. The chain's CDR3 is CASTLSGIGYEQYF. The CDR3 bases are TGTGCCAGCACCCTCTCCGGGATCGGCTACGAGCAGTACTTC.

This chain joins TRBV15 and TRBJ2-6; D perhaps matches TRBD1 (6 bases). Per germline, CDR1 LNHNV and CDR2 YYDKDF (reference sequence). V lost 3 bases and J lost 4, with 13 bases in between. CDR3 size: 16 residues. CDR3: CATSRRTVAGANVLTF. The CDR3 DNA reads TGTGCCACCAGCAGGAGGACAGTAGCCGGGGCCAACGTCCTGACTTTC.

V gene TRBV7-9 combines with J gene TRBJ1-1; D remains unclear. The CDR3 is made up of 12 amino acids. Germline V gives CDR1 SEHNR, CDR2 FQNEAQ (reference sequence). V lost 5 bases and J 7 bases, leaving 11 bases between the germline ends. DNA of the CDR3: TGTGCCAGCAGCCTAATGACAAGTGAAGCTTTCTTT. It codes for CASSLMTSEAFF.

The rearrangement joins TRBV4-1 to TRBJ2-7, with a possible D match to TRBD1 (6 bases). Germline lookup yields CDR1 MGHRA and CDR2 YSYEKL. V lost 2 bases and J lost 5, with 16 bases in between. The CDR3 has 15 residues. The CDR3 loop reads CASSQTQGPVNEQYF. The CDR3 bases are TGCGCCAGCAGCCAAACCCAGGGGCCGGTTAACGAGCAGTACTTC.

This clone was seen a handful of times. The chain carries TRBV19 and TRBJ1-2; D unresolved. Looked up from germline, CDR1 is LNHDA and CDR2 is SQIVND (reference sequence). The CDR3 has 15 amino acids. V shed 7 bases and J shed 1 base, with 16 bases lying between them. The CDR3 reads CASNQAVPLNYGYTF. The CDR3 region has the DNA TGTGCCAGTAACCAGGCCGTACCACTTAACTATGGCTACACCTTC.

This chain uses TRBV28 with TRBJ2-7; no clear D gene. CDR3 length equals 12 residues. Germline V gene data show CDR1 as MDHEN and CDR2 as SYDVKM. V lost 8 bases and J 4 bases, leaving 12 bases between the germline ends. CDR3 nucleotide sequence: TGTGCCAGCGCCCCCCCCAGGTACGAGCAGTACTTC. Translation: CASAPPRYEQYF.

The CDR3 reads CASSLARQGPYEQYF. CDR3 bases: TGCGCCAGCAGCTTGGCAAGACAGGGTCCCTACGAGCAGTACTTC. V usage is TRBV5-1 and J usage is TRBJ2-7, with TRBD1 matching 7 bases. Germline V gene sequence: CDR1 SGHRS, CDR2 YFSETQ. Germline trimming cut 0 bases from V and 2 bases from J; bases unmatched to any gene: 5. This CDR3 has 15 amino acids.

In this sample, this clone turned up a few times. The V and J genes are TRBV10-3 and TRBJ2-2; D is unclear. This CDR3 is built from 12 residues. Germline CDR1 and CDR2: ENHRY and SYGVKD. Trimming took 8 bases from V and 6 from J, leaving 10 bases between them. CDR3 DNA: TGTGCCATCCTGAGGAAAGCCGGGGAGCTGTTTTTT. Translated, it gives CAILRKAGELFF.